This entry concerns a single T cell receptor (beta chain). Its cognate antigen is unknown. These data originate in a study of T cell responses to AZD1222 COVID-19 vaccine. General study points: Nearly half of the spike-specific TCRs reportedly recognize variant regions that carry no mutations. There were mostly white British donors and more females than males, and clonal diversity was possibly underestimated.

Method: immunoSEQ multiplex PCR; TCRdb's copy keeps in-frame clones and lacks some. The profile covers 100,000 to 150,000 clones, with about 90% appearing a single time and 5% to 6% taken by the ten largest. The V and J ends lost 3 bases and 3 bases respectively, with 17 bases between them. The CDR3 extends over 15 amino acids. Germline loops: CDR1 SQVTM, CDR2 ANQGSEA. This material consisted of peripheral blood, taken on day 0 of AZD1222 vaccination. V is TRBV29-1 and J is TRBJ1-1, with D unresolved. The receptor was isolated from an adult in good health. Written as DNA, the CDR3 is TGCAGCGTTGATCGAGCGGGGAACGTGGACACTGAAGCTTTCTTT. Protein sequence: CSVDRAGNVDTEAFF.